The 23 T cell receptor beta chains below come from one sample, sequenced in a study of regulatory T cells in long-lasting Graves disease. As for time point: persistent/refractory GD, antithyroid drugs over 5 years with positive TRAb. After RNA was extracted from PBMCs, the TCR library was made from it. Library construction for TCR beta used iRepertoire HTBI primers and Arm-PCR of CDR3 regions. Each CDR3 protein is one row after TCRdb ran MiXCR on the multiplex PCR reads. The repertoire includes almost 350,000 distinct CDR3 sequences, roughly a fifth of them detected once, and less than 35% sits in the top ten. The starting material was peripheral blood mononuclear cells (PBMCs), obtained when the disease was refractory, from a patient treated with antithyroid drugs. The receptors derive from a female donor with Graves disease.

This clonotype has ten or more counts. The rearrangement uses TRBV12-3 or TRBV12-4 and TRBJ1-1, with D possibly being TRBD1 (5 bases). The V end lost 6 bases, the J end lost 0 bases, and 17 bases lay between the germline ends. CDR3 length: 16 residues. The CDR3 region has the DNA TGTGCCAGCAGCCCAACGGGACGGCCTATGAACACTGAAGCTTTCTTT. Translation gives CASSPTGRPMNTEAFF.

This clonotype was observed at least ten times. V gene TRBV6-1 combines with J gene TRBJ2-7; 8 bases align to TRBD2. Losses at the gene ends were 5 bases for V and 3 bases for J; bases not matched to a gene: 6. CDR1 is MNHNS, CDR2 SASEGT, per germline. This CDR3 spans 14 amino acids. CDR3 sequence: CASSPRGTSYEQYF. CDR3 DNA: TGTGCCAGCAGTCCCCGCGGGACTAGCTACGAGCAGTACTTC.

This clonotype showed up many times. The gene calls are TRBV2 and TRBJ1-5; unclear D gene. Germline assignment: CDR1 SNHLY and CDR2 FYNNEI. The CDR3 runs to 13 residues. Trimming removed 5 bases at V and 7 bases at J, with 12 bases between. CDR3 residues: CASSQRAQQPQHF. DNA for the CDR3: TGTGCCAGCAGTCAAAGAGCACAACAGCCCCAGCATTTT.

The chain has TRBV19 and TRBJ1-2, with D uncertain. CDR3 length: 14 residues. V was cut by 3 bases and J by 7 bases, with 15 bases left in between. Germline V gives CDR1 LNHDA, CDR2 SQIVND (reference sequence). Written as DNA, the CDR3 is TGTGCCAGTAGTATGGCAGAAGCCTTGTTTGGCTACACCTTC. Amino acid sequence: CASSMAEALFGYTF.

This clonotype has just a few counts. V gene TRBV7-2 combines with J gene TRBJ2-7; D unclear. The CDR3 runs 13 residues. Germline V CDR1 and CDR2: SGHTA, FQGNSA. V lost 5 bases, J lost 2 bases, and 10 bases lay in between. As DNA, the CDR3 is TGTGCCAGCAGCCCCGTGTCCCCCTACGAGCAGTACTTC. Translated, it gives CASSPVSPYEQYF. Full variable domain (missing parts from reference TRBV7-2 and TRBJ2-7): GAGVSQSPSNKVTEKGKDVELRCDPISGHTALYWYRQSLGQGLEFLIYFQGNSAPDKSGLPSDRFSAERTGGSVSTLTIQRTQQEDSAVYLCASSPVSPYEQYFGPGTRLTVT.

This clonotype was seen a few times. This chain joins TRBV28 and TRBJ2-3, with 14 bases aligning to TRBD2. Trimming at V came to 6 bases and at J to 5 bases, leaving 10 bases not matched to a gene. This CDR3 contains 17 residues. Germline lookup yields CDR1 MDHEN and CDR2 SYDVKM. CDR3 nucleotide sequence: TGTGCCAGCAGCGAGACTAGCGGGAGGGCCGTGGGAGATACGCAGTATTTT. Protein: CASSETSGRAVGDTQYF.

This clonotype showed up many times. In DNA, the CDR3 is TGTGCCAGCAGTGAATACGCCCCCGTTTTTCTCTCTGGGGCCAACGTCCTGACTTTC. This codes for CASSEYAPVFLSGANVLTF. This chain uses TRBV6-2 or TRBV6-3 with TRBJ2-6; D remains ambiguous. Germline CDR1 is MNHEY and CDR2 is SVGEGT. V was pared by 5 bases and J by 0 bases, with 20 bases between. This CDR3 is 19 amino acids long.

CDR3 coding DNA: TGTGCCAGTAGGGGGGGGGCCGGGACGGGAGGGAGCAATCAGCCCCAGCATTTT. It yields the protein CASRGGAGTGGSNQPQHF. The V call is TRBV19, the J call TRBJ1-5, with D possibly being TRBD1 (6 bases). From germline, CDR1 is LNHDA and CDR2 SQIVND (reference sequence). The CDR3 length is 18 residues. Trimming pared 6 bases from V and 1 base from J, leaving 22 bases between.

This clonotype was recorded many times. V and J are TRBV12-3 or TRBV12-4 and TRBJ2-4; unclear D gene. The CDR3 has 16 residues. Trimming took off 3 bases at V and 1 base at J, with 13 bases between the two ends. The CDR3 sequence: CASSFLVGRAKNIQYF. The DNA for the CDR3 is TGTGCCAGCAGTTTTCTTGTTGGGCGGGCCAAAAACATTCAGTACTTC.

This chain uses TRBV11-2 with TRBJ1-6, with TRBD1 identical over 8 bases. Germline CDR1 and CDR2: SGHAT and FQNNGV. The length of the CDR3 is 15 residues. V was clipped by 4 bases and J by 5 bases; unmatched bases: 4. The CDR3 DNA reads as TGTGCCAGCAGCTACGAGACAGGGGATAATTCACCCCTCCACTTT. Its translation is CASSYETGDNSPLHF.

This clonotype was seen more than once but under ten times. V is TRBV20-1 and J is TRBJ1-1; D uncertain. Trimming shortened V by 1 base and J by 5 bases, and 14 bases separated the two germline ends. Germline V gene data show CDR1 as DFQATT and CDR2 as SNEGSKA (reference sequence). CDR3 length equals 14 residues. The CDR3 region is CSARGAGTATEAFF. DNA of the CDR3: TGCAGTGCTAGAGGGGCTGGTACCGCGACTGAAGCTTTCTTT.

A word on this clonotype: One base away lies a much larger clone, so this may be a sequencing read error. This chain uses TRBV2 with TRBJ2-7, with TRBD2 matching 7 bases. Germline values: CDR1 SNHLY, CDR2 FYNNEI. The V gene end was trimmed by 3 bases and the J gene end by 2 bases; junction bases not matched to a gene: 13. This CDR3 has 17 residues. The CDR3 DNA reads TGTGCCAGCAGTGATGACCCTTGGAGCGGGAAAACCTACGAGCAGTACTTC. This sequence encodes CASSDDPWSGKTYEQYF.

This clonotype occurred many times. The rearrangement uses TRBV12-3 or TRBV12-4 and TRBJ1-5; D is unclear. Trimming took 6 bases from V and 4 from J, leaving 10 bases between them. This CDR3 has 13 residues. For the CDR3, the DNA is TGTGCCAGCAGGGAGGGAGTTAATCAGCCCCAGCATTTT. This translates into CASREGVNQPQHF.

For this clonotype: Just one base apart from a much larger clone, this may be a read error. The rearrangement uses TRBV7-8 and TRBJ2-7, with D perhaps matching TRBD1 (6 bases). The CDR3 runs 15 residues. Germline lookup yields CDR1 SGHVS and CDR2 FQNEAQ. CDR3 residues: CASSEGHLGTYEQHF. Here the CDR3 DNA reads TGTGCCAGCAGCGAGGGACACCTTGGGACCTACGAGCAGCACTTC.

This clonotype came up a few times. This chain connects TRBV12-3 or TRBV12-4 to TRBJ2-3; maybe TRBD1 (6 bases). The ends were cut back, 0 bases at V and 5 bases at J, with 12 bases in the middle. The CDR3 contains 15 residues. The CDR3 DNA sequence: TGTGCCAGCAGTTTAGCCAGGGGTACCCAAGATACGCAGTATTTT. It codes for CASSLARGTQDTQYF.

This clonotype was seen repeatedly, ten times or more. J is TRBJ2-5 and V is TRBV28; 9 bases align to TRBD1. V trimming: 5 bases; J trimming: 2 bases; junction bases outside the gene matches: 9. This CDR3 region has 16 residues. CDR1 and CDR2 (germline): MDHEN, SYDVKM. The CDR3 sequence: CASSTRDRDVQETQYF. The DNA for the CDR3 is TGTGCCAGCAGTACCCGGGACAGGGATGTGCAAGAGACCCAGTACTTC.

The chain links TRBV9 to TRBJ2-5; TRBD1 agrees at 8 bases. The CDR3 is 16 residues long. Germline trimming cut 3 bases from V and 0 bases from J; bases unmatched to any gene: 7. CDR1 and CDR2 from the germline V gene are SGDLS and YYNGEE. CDR3 protein: CASSATGVSYQETQYF. The CDR3 DNA follows: TGTGCCAGCAGCGCGACAGGGGTTTCGTACCAAGAGACCCAGTACTTC.

This clonotype was observed many times. The CDR3 DNA sequence: TGTGCCACCAGCCCGGCAGGCGCTATGAACACTGAAGCTTTCTTT. Translating it yields CATSPAGAMNTEAFF. V gene TRBV15 combines with J gene TRBJ1-1, with D unresolved. The V end lost 5 bases, the J end lost 0 bases, and 13 bases lay between the germline ends. The CDR3 extends over 15 amino acids. Per the germline V gene, CDR1 is LNHNV and CDR2 is YYDKDF (reference sequence). Full variable domain (rest looked up from reference TRBV15 and TRBJ1-1): DAMVIQNPRYQVTQFGKPVTLSCSQTLNHNVMYWYQQKSSQAPKLLFHYYDKDFNNEADTPDNFQSRRPNTSFCFLDIRSPGLGDTAMYLCATSPAGAMNTEAFFGQGTRLTVV.

This clonotype has more than one count but fewer than ten. The chain has TRBV9 and TRBJ2-5, with 9 bases fitting TRBD2. V shed 4 bases and J 4 bases; nucleotides not matched to a gene: 8. The CDR3 covers 15 residues. Per the germline V gene, CDR1 is SGDLS and CDR2 is YYNGEE. The CDR3 DNA is TGTGCCAGCAGCATTAGCGGGAGTTATGGAGAGACCCAGTACTTC. Its translation is CASSISGSYGETQYF.

The rearrangement links TRBV10-2 to TRBJ1-1; a weak D match, TRBD1 (5 bases). V lost 3 bases and J 1 base, leaving 9 bases between the germline ends. Germline-derived CDR1 and CDR2 are WSHSY and SAAADI. CDR3 length: 14 residues. CDR3 region: CASSEFQGNTEAFF. The CDR3 region has the DNA TGCGCCAGCAGTGAATTCCAGGGGAACACTGAAGCTTTCTTT.

As regards this clonotype: A much bigger clone sits one base away, suggesting this may be a read error. The chain has TRBV10-3 and TRBJ1-5; perhaps TRBD1 as D (6 bases). The CDR3 length is 18 residues. Germline V gene sequence: CDR1 ENHRY, CDR2 SYGVKD. V was pared by 3 bases and J by 1 base, with 19 bases between. The CDR3 sequence is CAISDPPRGTLSNQPQHF. The CDR3 DNA is TGTGCCATCAGTGACCCGCCCCGCGGGACACTAAGCAATCAGCCCCAGCATTTT.

This clonotype has ten or more counts. V gene TRBV6-1 combines with J gene TRBJ1-6; D unresolved. The length of the CDR3 is 11 residues. Trimming pared 3 bases from V and 9 bases from J, leaving 3 bases between. CDR1 and CDR2 (germline): MNHNS, SASEGT. The CDR3 loop reads CASSDTSPLHF. For the CDR3, the DNA is TGTGCCAGCAGTGATACTTCACCCCTCCACTTT.

V is TRBV6-2 or TRBV6-3 and J is TRBJ1-5; 12 nucleotides match TRBD1. Germline trimming cut 2 bases from V and 6 bases from J; bases unmatched to any gene: 2. Germline CDR1 reads MNHEY; CDR2 reads SVGEGT. The CDR3 is 15 residues long. CDR3 DNA sequence: TGTGCCAGCAGTTACGGGACAGGGGGCAGTCAGCCCCAGCATTTT. Its translation: CASSYGTGGSQPQHF.